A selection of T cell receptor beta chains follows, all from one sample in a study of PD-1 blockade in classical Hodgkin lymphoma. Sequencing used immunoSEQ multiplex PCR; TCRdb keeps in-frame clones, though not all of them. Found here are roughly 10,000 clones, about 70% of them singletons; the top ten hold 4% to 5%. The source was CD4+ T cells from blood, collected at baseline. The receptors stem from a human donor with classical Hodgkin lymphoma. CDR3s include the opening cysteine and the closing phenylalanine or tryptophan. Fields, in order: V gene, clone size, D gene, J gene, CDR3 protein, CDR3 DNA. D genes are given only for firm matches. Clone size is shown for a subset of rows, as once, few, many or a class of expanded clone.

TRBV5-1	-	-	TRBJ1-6	CASSLGGLNSPLHF	TGCGCCAGCAGCTTGGGGGGGCTTAATTCACCCCTCCACTTT
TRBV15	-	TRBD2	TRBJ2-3	CATSRDPILAGETDTQYF	TGTGCCACCAGCAGAGATCCCATACTAGCGGGAGAGACAGATACGCAGTATTTT
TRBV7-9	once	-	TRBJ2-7	CASSFGPSFSYEQYF	TGTGCCAGCAGCTTTGGTCCCAGTTTCTCCTACGAGCAGTACTTC
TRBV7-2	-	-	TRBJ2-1	CASSFDRVSGSEQFF	TGTGCCAGCAGCTTCGACAGGGTTAGCGGATCGGAGCAGTTCTTC
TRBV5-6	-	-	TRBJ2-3	CASSPTGTDTQYF	TGTGCCAGCAGCCCGACAGGCACAGATACGCAGTATTTT
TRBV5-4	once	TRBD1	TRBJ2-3	CASRPGQGYTDTQYF	TGTGCCAGCAGACCCGGACAGGGCTACACAGATACGCAGTATTTT
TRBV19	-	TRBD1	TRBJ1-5	CASSIDFRGRAFNQPQHF	TGTGCCAGTAGTATAGATTTTAGGGGGCGCGCTTTCAATCAGCCCCAGCATTTT
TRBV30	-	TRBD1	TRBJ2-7	CAWTRTGGYEQYF	TGTGCCTGGACGCGGACAGGGGGTTACGAGCAGTACTTC
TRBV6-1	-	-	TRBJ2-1	CASSLDYYEQFF	TGTGCCAGCAGTTTGGACTACTATGAGCAGTTCTTC
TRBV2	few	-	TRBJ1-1	CASIAGLEAFF	TGTGCCAGCATTGCAGGGCTGGAAGCTTTCTTT
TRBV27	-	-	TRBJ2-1	CASSSTPSPSGNNEQFF	TGTGCCAGCAGTTCAACGCCGTCCCCATCAGGCAACAATGAGCAGTTCTTC
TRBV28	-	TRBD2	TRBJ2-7	CASSLLAGLYEQYF	TGTGCCAGCAGTCTTCTAGCGGGATTGTACGAGCAGTACTTC
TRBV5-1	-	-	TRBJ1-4	CASSLAPPGANEKLFF	TGCGCCAGCAGCTTGGCCCCGCCGGGGGCGAATGAAAAACTGTTTTTT
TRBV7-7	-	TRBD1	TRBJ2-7	CASSVGQSSYEQYF	TGTGCTAGCAGCGTGGGACAGAGCTCCTACGAGCAGTACTTC
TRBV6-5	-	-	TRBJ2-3	CASSYRKPDTDTQYF	TGTGCCAGCAGTTACCGTAAACCTGACACAGATACGCAGTATTTT
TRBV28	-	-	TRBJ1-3	CASSPPGGGGNTIYF	TGTGCCAGCAGTCCCCCGGGGGGAGGGGGAAACACCATATATTTT
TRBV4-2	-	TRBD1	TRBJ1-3	CASSTRQGISGNTIYF	TGTGCCAGCAGCACTAGACAGGGAATCTCTGGAAACACCATATATTTT
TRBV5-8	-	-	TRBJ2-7	CASSLWTSYEQYF	TGTGCCAGCAGCCTATGGACGAGCTACGAGCAGTACTTC
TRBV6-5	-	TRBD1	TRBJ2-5	CASSRAPGQGATQYF	TGTGCCAGCAGTAGGGCCCCGGGACAGGGGGCCACCCAGTACTTC
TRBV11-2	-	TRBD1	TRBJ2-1	CASSLAPGQAPRNEQFF	TGTGCCAGCAGCTTAGCTCCGGGACAGGCCCCTAGAAATGAGCAGTTCTTC
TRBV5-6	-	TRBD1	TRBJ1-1	CASRPGQWDTEAFF	TGTGCCAGCAGACCGGGACAGTGGGACACTGAAGCTTTCTTT
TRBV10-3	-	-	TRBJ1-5	CAISRDNNQPQHF	TGTGCCATCAGCCGGGACAATAATCAGCCCCAGCATTTT
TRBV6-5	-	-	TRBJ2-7	CASRRGSLYEQYF	TGTGCCAGCAGAAGAGGCAGCTTATACGAGCAGTACTTC
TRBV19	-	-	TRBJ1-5	CASSMVGRAGTNQPQHF	TGTGCCAGTAGTATGGTCGGAAGGGCAGGAACTAATCAGCCCCAGCATTTT
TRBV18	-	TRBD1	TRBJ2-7	CASSPPGQRSYEQYF	TGTGCCAGCTCACCCCCGGGACAGCGCTCCTACGAGCAGTACTTC
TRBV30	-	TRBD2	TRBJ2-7	CAWSRGGSGKEQYF	TGTGCCTGGAGTCGGGGCGGGAGCGGGAAGGAGCAGTACTTC
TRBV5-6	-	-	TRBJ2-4	CASSGEAGIQYF	TGTGCCAGCAGCGGGGAAGCGGGCATTCAGTACTTC
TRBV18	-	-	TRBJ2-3	CASSQSMAGSTDTQYF	TGTGCCAGCTCACAATCGATGGCGGGAAGCACAGATACGCAGTATTTT
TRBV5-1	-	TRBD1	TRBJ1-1	CASKVDAGDSTEAFF	TGCGCCTCGAAAGTTGACGCGGGGGACAGCACTGAAGCTTTCTTT
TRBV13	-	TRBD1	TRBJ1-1	CASSGVQGASWTEAFF	TGTGCCAGCAGCGGTGTACAGGGGGCGAGTTGGACTGAAGCTTTCTTT
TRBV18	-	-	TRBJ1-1	CASSPSTQSNTEAFF	TGTGCCAGCTCACCATCGACACAGTCGAACACTGAAGCTTTCTTT
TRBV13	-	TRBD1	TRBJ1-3	CASSRGVGGFSGNTIYF	TGTGCCAGCAGCCGAGGGGTAGGGGGCTTCTCTGGAAACACCATATATTTT
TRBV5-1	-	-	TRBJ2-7	CASSLGGTTLNEQYF	TGCGCCAGCAGCTTGGGAGGAACTACGCTAAACGAGCAGTACTTC
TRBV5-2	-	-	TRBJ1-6	CASSLGQPNSPLHF	TGTGCCAGCAGCTTGGGACAGCCTAATTCACCCCTCCACTTT
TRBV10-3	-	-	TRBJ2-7	CAISDSGGLYEQYF	TGTGCCATCAGTGACTCAGGAGGGTTATACGAGCAGTACTTC
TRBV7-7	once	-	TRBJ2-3	CASSLADLDTQYF	TGTGCCAGCAGCTTAGCAGATCTCGATACGCAGTATTTT
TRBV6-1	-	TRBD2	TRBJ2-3	CASTVSGRAVSQYF	TGTGCCAGCACCGTGAGCGGGAGGGCCGTTTCGCAGTATTTT
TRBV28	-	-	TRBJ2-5	CASSPGSTVAGTQYF	TGTGCCAGCAGTCCTGGGAGTACGGTGGCGGGGACCCAGTACTTC
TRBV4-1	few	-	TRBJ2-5	CASSQDRGGDQETQYF	TGCGCCAGCAGCCAAGATAGGGGGGGGGACCAAGAGACCCAGTACTTC
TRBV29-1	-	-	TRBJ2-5	CSVSTVDGETQYF	TGCAGCGTTTCGACAGTGGATGGAGAGACCCAGTACTTC
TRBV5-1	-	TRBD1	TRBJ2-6	CASSFSPGTASGANVLTF	TGCGCCAGCAGCTTCAGTCCCGGGACAGCCTCTGGGGCCAACGTCCTGACTTTC
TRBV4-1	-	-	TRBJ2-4	CASSLGQGRNIQYF	TGCGCCAGCAGCCTAGGCCAGGGGAGAAACATTCAGTACTTC
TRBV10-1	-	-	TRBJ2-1	CASSENLGAEQFF	TGCGCCAGCAGTGAAAACCTCGGGGCTGAGCAGTTCTTC
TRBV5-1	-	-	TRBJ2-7	CASSPQGGASEQYF	TGCGCCAGCAGCCCTCAGGGGGGGGCTAGCGAGCAGTACTTC
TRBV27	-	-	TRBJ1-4	CASSLWGGTNEKLFF	TGTGCCAGCAGTTTATGGGGGGGCACTAATGAAAAACTGTTTTTT
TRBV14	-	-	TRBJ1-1	CASSQGTGYWTEAFF	TGTGCCAGCAGCCAAGGAACAGGGTACTGGACTGAAGCTTTCTTT
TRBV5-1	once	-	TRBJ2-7	CASSLRGLEQYF	TGCGCCAGCAGCTTGAGGGGCCTCGAGCAGTACTTC
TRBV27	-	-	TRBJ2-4	CASSLSRAGNIQYF	TGTGCCAGCAGTTTAAGCAGGGCTGGGAACATTCAGTACTTC
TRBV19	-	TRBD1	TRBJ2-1	CASSIPGQGARNEQFF	TGTGCCAGTAGTATTCCGGGACAGGGGGCTCGGAATGAGCAGTTCTTC
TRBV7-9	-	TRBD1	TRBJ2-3	CASSLVRGDSSTDTQYF	TGTGCCAGCAGCTTAGTGAGAGGGGACAGTTCCACAGATACGCAGTATTTT
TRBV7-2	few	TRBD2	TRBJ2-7	CASSPGGAGDYEQYF	TGTGCCAGCAGCCCTGGAGGGGCGGGAGACTACGAGCAGTACTTC
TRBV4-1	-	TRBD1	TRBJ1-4	CASGQGPGQINEKLFF	TGCGCCAGCGGCCAGGGCCCGGGACAGATCAATGAAAAACTGTTTTTT
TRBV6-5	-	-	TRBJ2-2	CASSLFSGVGTGELFF	TGTGCCAGCAGTTTGTTCTCAGGGGTGGGAACCGGGGAGCTGTTTTTT
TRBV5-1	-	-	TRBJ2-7	CASPTYEQYF	TGCGCCAGCCCTACCTACGAGCAGTACTTC
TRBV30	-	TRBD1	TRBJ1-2	CACQNGQGAFGYTF	TGTGCCTGTCAAAACGGACAGGGGGCTTTTGGCTACACCTTC
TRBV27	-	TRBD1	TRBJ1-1	CASSQYRGTEAFF	TGTGCCAGCAGTCAGTACAGGGGGACTGAAGCTTTCTTT
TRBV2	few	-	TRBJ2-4	CASSMTSRGSNIQYF	TGTGCCAGCAGTATGACTAGCAGGGGCTCAAACATTCAGTACTTC
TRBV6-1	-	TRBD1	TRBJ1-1	CASSSEGGRGTEAFF	TGTGCCAGCAGTTCCGAAGGGGGCCGGGGGACTGAAGCTTTCTTT
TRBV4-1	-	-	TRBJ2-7	CASSQVGLAASSYEQYF	TGCGCCAGCAGCCAAGTAGGTCTAGCAGCGAGCTCCTACGAGCAGTACTTC
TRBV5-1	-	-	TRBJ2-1	CASSLADSGANNEQFF	TGCGCCAGCAGCTTGGCCGATAGCGGAGCTAACAATGAGCAGTTCTTC